This T cell receptor (beta chain) was sequenced for a study of blood T cells in healthy people across ages. Trimming shortened V by 2 bases and J by 8 bases, and 12 bases separated the two germline ends. The CDR3 covers 14 residues. With a J-beta primer mix and a sample-barcoded 5' primer, a second PCR ran about 7 to 12 cycles. The yield of each sample was at least 2.5 million CDR3-containing paired-end reads. One entry per CDR3 protein, called by TCRdb with MiXCR from the 5' RACE reads. The sample contains 780,000 or so distinct CDR3 sequences, 20% to 30% of which appear only once. The same data also contributed to another study, on T cells of mothers and their children. Turning to that study: Normalized overlap was always slightly, never significantly, higher in related than unrelated mother-child pairs.

The specimen sequenced was blood. The chain employs TRBV12-3 or TRBV12-4 and TRBJ1-4; TRBD1 might be the D (5 bases). The TCR comes from a boy under 18 in good health. Here the CDR3 reads CASSLPGSGEKLFF. In DNA form, the CDR3 reads TGTGCCAGCAGTTTACCAGGGTCAGGAGAAAAACTGTTTTTT.